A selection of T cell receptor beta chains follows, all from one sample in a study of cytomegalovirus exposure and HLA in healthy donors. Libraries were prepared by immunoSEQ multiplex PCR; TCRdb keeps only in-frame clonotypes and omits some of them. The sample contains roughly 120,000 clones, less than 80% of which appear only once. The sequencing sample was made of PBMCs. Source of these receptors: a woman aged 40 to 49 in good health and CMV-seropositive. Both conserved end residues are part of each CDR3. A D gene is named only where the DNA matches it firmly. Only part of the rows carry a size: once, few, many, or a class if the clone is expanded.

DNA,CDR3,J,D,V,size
TGTGTCAGCAGTTTAGTAGGGACAGGGGGGGAAGAGCAGTACTTC,CVSSLVGTGGEEQYF,TRBJ2-7,TRBD1,TRBV27,.
TGTGCCAGCAGCTTAGGAGTTGCGCAGGGGAAAACAGATACGCAGTATTTT,CASSLGVAQGKTDTQYF,TRBJ2-3,.,TRBV7-8,.
TGTGCCAGCAGCGAAGGGACAGGGGGGGGTCAGCCCCAGCATTTT,CASSEGTGGGQPQHF,TRBJ1-5,TRBD1,TRBV6-1,once
TGTGCCAGCAGTCCCACCCGATTAGCGGGAGAGGGAGATACGCAGTATTTT,CASSPTRLAGEGDTQYF,TRBJ2-3,TRBD2,TRBV27,.
TGCGCCAGCAGCTTGTATGACACAGGGGACACTGAAGCTTTCTTT,CASSLYDTGDTEAFF,TRBJ1-1,TRBD1,TRBV5-1,.
TGTGCCAGCAGCCCTTCCGACACTCCATCCTACGAGCAGTACTTC,CASSPSDTPSYEQYF,TRBJ2-7,.,TRBV7-9,.
TGTGCCAGCAGCAGGGAGGGGCCAAGCTCCTACGAGCAGTACTTC,CASSREGPSSYEQYF,TRBJ2-7,TRBD2,TRBV27,few
TGTGCCAGCAGCGTAGAGTCCCTCAACTGGGGCTACACCTTC,CASSVESLNWGYTF,TRBJ1-2,.,TRBV9,.
TGCGCCAGCAGCCAAGATATGCCCCTAGCGGGACCTGGACCCTACAATGAGCAGTTCTTC,CASSQDMPLAGPGPYNEQFF,TRBJ2-1,TRBD2,TRBV4-3,.
TGTGCCAGCAGTTTATTTGACAGCTCCCGACAGCCCCAGCATTTT,CASSLFDSSRQPQHF,TRBJ1-5,.,TRBV28,.
TGTGCCAGCAGCGCGGACAGGGATCGAGATACGCAGTATTTT,CASSADRDRDTQYF,TRBJ2-3,TRBD1,TRBV11-1,.
TGTGCCTTGGTTGAGACTAGCTCCTACAATGAGCAGTTCTTC,CALVETSSYNEQFF,TRBJ2-1,.,TRBV30,.
TGTGCCAGCAGCAAATGCGAGGAGCGGGAGGGGGGAGGTGAGACCCAGTACTTC,CASSKCEEREGGGETQYF,TRBJ2-5,.,TRBV21-1,.
TGTGCCAGCCTTAGCGGGAGGAACGAGCAGTACTTC,CASLSGRNEQYF,TRBJ2-7,TRBD2,TRBV28,.
TGTGCCAGCACCGAGACTAGCTACAATGAGCAGTTCTTC,CASTETSYNEQFF,TRBJ2-1,.,TRBV2,.
TGTGCCATCAGTGCTAGCGGGAGCTCCTACGAGCAGTACTTC,CAISASGSSYEQYF,TRBJ2-7,TRBD2,TRBV10-3,.
TGTGCCAGCAGCGTTCCGGGACAGGGGGCCGCGAATCAGCCCCAGCATTTT,CASSVPGQGAANQPQHF,TRBJ1-5,TRBD1,TRBV9,.
TGTGCCAGCAGCTTGGGGGGTAAACAAGAGACCCAGTACTTC,CASSLGGKQETQYF,TRBJ2-5,.,TRBV7-2,few
TGTGCCAGCAGCAATACCTACGAGCAGTACTTC,CASSNTYEQYF,TRBJ2-7,.,TRBV11-2,.
TGTGCCAGCAGCTCGTTTAAGCGGGGGAACTCCTACGAGCAGTACTTC,CASSSFKRGNSYEQYF,TRBJ2-7,TRBD2,TRBV7-6,.
TGTGCCAGCAGTGTGGTAGCGGGAGGGGGCTACAATGAGCAGTTCTTC,CASSVVAGGGYNEQFF,TRBJ2-1,TRBD2,TRBV2,.
TGTGCCAGCAGCTTAATGGGACAGGGGAACTATGGCTACACCTTC,CASSLMGQGNYGYTF,TRBJ1-2,TRBD1,TRBV7-3,once
TGTGCCAGCAGTGACAGACTCACCTATGGCTACACCTTC,CASSDRLTYGYTF,TRBJ1-2,.,TRBV6-1,few